The T cell receptor beta chain under discussion was sequenced for a study of CD8 T cells in Susac syndrome. On this clonotype itself: Its antigen is undetermined.

Reverse transcription of roughly 0.45 to 1 ug RNA was performed with random hexamers. Amplification of TCR beta CDR3 across 54 Vbeta and 13 Jbeta was performed with immunoSEQ multiplex PCR. A single record per CDR3 protein comes from TCRdb applying MiXCR to the immunoSEQ multiplex PCR reads. The table shows under 200,000 distinct CDR3 sequences, with around 95% occurring only once. Overall study results and limits: The study recognized that the number of individuals in its TCR sequencing and HLA analysis was relatively small.

The clonotype originates from a human donor in good health. Sequenced sample: CD4+ T cells from PBMCs.

The CDR3 sequence: CSALPGQGTETQYF. CDR3 in DNA: TGCAGTGCTCTCCCGGGACAGGGGACCGAGACCCAGTACTTC. The chain recombines TRBV20-1 with TRBJ2-5, with 10 bases matching TRBD1. The CDR3 is 14 amino acids. Unmatched junction bases numbered 8, after V lost 5 bases and J lost 5 bases. In germline, CDR1 is DFQATT, CDR2 SNEGSKA (reference sequence).